The entry below describes one TCR beta chain. This specimen comes from a study of blood T cell repertoires in COVID-19. Study at large: Sites in the United States, Italy and Spain provided acute and convalescent COVID-19 samples. PBMCs, B-cell-depleted T cells, or T cells provided the cDNA or gDNA that made up the material.

As originally analysed: For nucleated cells, counts were estimated from reference gene primer amplification. Sequenced by immunoSEQ multiplex PCR; TCRdb stores in-frame clones only, minus some. The V and J calls and clone size come from that table; D and trimming were worked out from the DNA. The sample has approximately 83,000 clones, roughly 86% seen once. The V end was cut by 5 bases, the J end by 6 bases, with 7 bases between. This CDR3 comprises 11 residues. The chain combines TRBV12-3 or TRBV12-4 with TRBJ1-1; D uncertain. The TCR sequence derives from a man aged 65 to 79 with acute or convalescent COVID-19. The sequencing input was peripheral blood. This CDR3 reads CASSIFAEAFF. The CDR3 DNA follows: TGTGCCAGCAGTATCTTCGCTGAAGCTTTCTTT.